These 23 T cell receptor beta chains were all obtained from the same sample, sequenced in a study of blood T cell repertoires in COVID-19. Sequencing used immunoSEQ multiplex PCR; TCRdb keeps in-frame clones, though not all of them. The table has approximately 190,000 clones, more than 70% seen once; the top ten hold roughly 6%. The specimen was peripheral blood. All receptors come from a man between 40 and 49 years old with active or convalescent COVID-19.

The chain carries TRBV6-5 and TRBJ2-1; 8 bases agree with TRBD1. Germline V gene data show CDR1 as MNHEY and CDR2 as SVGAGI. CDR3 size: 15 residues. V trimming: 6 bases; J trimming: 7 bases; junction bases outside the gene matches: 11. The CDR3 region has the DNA TGTGCCAGCAGCGTACAGGGGGGATCTAGGAATGAGCAGTTCTTC. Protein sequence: CASSVQGGSRNEQFF.

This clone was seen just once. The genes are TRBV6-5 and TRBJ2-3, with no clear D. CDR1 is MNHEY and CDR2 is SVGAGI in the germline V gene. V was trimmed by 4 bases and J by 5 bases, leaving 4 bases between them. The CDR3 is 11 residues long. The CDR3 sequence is CASSFRDTQYF. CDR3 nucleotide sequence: TGTGCCAGCAGTTTCAGAGATACGCAGTATTTT.

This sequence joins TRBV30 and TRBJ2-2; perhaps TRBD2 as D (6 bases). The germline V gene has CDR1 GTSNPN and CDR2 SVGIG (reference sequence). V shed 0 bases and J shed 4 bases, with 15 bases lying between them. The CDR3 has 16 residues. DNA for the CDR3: TGTGCCTGGAGTGTACTTGGGGGGAGTGGCACCGGGGAGCTGTTTTTT. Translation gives CAWSVLGGSGTGELFF.

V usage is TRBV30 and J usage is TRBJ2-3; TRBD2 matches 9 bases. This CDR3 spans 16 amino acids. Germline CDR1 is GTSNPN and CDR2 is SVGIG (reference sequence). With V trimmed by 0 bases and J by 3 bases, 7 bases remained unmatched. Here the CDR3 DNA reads TGTGCCTGGAGTGTCGTTGGGCTAGCGGGGACAGATACGCAGTATTTT. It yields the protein CAWSVVGLAGTDTQYF.

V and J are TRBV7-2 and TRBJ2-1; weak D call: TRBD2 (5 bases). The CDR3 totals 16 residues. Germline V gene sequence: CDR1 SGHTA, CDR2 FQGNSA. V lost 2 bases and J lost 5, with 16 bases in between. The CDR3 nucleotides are TGTGCCAGCAGCTTAACTCCAGCGGCGAGTAACAATGAGCAGTTCTTC. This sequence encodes CASSLTPAASNNEQFF.

This CDR3 reads CASSDDMRKENEQFF. DNA for the CDR3: TGTGCCAGCAGTGACGATATGAGGAAAGAGAATGAGCAGTTCTTC. The V and J genes are TRBV6-4 and TRBJ2-1; D gene uncertain. In germline, CDR1 is MRHNA, CDR2 SNTAGT. The V gene lost 2 bases and the J gene lost 7 bases, with 15 bases spanning the gap. This CDR3 is built from 15 residues.

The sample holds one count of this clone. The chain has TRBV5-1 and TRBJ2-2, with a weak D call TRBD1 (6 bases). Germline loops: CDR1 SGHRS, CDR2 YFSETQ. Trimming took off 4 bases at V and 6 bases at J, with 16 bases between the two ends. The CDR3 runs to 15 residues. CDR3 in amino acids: CASSPPKGDAGELFF. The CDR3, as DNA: TGCGCCAGCAGCCCCCCAAAGGGGGATGCCGGGGAGCTGTTTTTT. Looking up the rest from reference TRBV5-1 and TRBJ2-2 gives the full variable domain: KAGVTQTPRYLIKTRGQQVTLSCSPISGHRSVSWYQQTPGQGLQFLFEYFSETQRNKGNFPGRFSGRQFSNSRSEMNVSTLELGDSALYLCASSPPKGDAGELFFGEGSRLTVL.

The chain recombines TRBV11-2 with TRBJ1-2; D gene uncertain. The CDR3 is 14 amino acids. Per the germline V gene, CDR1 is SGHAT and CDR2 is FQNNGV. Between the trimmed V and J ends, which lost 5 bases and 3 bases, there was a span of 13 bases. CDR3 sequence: CASSPTARDYGYTF. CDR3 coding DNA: TGTGCCAGCAGCCCGACCGCGAGGGACTATGGCTACACCTTC.

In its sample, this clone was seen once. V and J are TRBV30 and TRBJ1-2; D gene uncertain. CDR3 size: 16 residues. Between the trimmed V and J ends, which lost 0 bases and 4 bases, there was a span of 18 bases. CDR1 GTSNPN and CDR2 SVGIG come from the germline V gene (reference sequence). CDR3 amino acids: CAWSVLSGEDIYGYTF. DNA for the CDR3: TGTGCCTGGAGTGTACTGTCCGGGGAAGATATCTATGGCTACACCTTC.

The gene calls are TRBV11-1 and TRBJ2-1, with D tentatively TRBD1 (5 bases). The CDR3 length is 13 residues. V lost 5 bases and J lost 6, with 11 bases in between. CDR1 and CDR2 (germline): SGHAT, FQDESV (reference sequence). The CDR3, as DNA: TGTGCCAGCAGCCAACAGGTTGCCAATGAGCAGTTCTTC. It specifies CASSQQVANEQFF.

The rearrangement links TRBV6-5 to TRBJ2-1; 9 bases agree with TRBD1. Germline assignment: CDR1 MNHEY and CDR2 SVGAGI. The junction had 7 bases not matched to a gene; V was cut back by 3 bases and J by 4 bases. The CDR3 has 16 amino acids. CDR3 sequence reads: CASSYYPGQGYNEQFF. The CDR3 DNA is TGTGCCAGCAGTTATTATCCGGGACAGGGATACAATGAGCAGTTCTTC.

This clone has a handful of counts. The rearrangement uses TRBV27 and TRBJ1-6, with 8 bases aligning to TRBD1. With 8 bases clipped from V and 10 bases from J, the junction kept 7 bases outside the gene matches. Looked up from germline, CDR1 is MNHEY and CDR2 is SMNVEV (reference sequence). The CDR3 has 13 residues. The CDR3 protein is CASGGQGISPLHF. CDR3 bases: TGTGCCAGCGGCGGACAGGGCATCTCACCCCTCCACTTT.

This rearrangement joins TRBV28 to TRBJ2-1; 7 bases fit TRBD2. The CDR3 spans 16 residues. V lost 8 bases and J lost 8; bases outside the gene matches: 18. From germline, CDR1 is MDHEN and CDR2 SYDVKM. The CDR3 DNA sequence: TGTGCCAGCTCCCTCTTGGCCATCCAGGGAGGGGATGAGCAGTTCTTC. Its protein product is CASSLLAIQGGDEQFF.

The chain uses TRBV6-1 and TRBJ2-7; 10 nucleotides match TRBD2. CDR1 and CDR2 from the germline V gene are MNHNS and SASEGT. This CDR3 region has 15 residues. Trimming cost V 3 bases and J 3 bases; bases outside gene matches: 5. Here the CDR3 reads CASSDGTSAHYEQYF. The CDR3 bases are TGTGCCAGCAGTGATGGGACTAGCGCCCACTACGAGCAGTACTTC.

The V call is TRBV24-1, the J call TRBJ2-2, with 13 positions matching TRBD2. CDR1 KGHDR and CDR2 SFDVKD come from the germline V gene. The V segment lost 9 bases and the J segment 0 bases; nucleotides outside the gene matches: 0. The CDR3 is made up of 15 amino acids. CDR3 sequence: CATGLAGANTGELFF. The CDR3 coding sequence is TGTGCCACCGGACTAGCGGGGGCGAACACCGGGGAGCTGTTTTTT.

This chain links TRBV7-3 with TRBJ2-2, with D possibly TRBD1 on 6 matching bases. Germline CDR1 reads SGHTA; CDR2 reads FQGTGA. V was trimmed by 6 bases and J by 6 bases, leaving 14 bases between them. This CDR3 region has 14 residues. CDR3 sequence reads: CASRFTGFSGELFF. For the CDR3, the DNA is TGTGCCAGCAGGTTCACAGGGTTCTCCGGGGAGCTGTTTTTT. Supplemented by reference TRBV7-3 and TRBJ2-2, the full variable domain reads GAGVSQTPSNKVTEKGKYVELRCDPISGHTALYWYRQSLGQGPEFLIYFQGTGAADDSGLPNDRFFAVRPEGSVSTLKIQRTERGDSAVYLCASRFTGFSGELFFGEGSRLTVL.

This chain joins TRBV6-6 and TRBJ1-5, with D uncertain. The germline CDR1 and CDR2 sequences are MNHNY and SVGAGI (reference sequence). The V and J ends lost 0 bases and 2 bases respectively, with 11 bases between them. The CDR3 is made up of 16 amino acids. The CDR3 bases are TGTGCCAGCAGTTACTCTGCCGTCGAGGGCAATCAGCCCCAGCATTTT. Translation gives CASSYSAVEGNQPQHF.

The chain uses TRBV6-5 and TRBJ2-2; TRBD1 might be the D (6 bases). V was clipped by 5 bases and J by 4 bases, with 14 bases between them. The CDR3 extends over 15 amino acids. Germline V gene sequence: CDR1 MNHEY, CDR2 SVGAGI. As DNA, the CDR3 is TGTGCCAGCAGTAACGAGGACAGAATCACCGGGGAGCTGTTTTTT. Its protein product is CASSNEDRITGELFF.

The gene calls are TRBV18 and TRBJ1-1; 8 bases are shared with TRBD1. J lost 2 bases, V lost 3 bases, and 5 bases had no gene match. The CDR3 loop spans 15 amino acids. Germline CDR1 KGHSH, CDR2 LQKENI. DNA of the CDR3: TGTGCCAGCTCACCCGGACAGGGAATAAACACTGAAGCTTTCTTT. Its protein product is CASSPGQGINTEAFF.

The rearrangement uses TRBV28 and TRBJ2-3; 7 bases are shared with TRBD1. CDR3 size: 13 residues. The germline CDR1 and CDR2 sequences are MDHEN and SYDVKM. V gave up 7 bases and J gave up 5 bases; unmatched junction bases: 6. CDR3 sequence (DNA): TGTGCCAGCATCCTCCAGGGGGTAGATACGCAGTATTTT. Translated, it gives CASILQGVDTQYF.

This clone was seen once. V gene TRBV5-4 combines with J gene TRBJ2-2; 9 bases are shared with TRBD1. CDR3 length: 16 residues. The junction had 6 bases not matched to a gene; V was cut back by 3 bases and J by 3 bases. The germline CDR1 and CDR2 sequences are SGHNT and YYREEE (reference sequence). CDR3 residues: CASSSGQGRYTGELFF. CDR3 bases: TGTGCCAGCAGCTCGGGACAGGGACGATACACCGGGGAGCTGTTTTTT. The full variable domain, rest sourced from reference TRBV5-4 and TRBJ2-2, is ETGVTQSPTHLIKTRGQQVTLRCSSQSGHNTVSWYQQALGQGPQFIFQYYREEENGRGNFPPRFSGLQFPNYSSELNVNALELDDSALYLCASSSGQGRYTGELFFGEGSRLTVL.

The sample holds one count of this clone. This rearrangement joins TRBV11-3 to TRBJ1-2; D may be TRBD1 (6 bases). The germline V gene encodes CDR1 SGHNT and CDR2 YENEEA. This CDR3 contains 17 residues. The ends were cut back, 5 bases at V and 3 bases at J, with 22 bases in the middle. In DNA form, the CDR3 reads TGTGCCAGCAGCACCCACGACGGGGGGGGCATATACTATGGCTACACCTTC. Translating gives CASSTHDGGGIYYGYTF.

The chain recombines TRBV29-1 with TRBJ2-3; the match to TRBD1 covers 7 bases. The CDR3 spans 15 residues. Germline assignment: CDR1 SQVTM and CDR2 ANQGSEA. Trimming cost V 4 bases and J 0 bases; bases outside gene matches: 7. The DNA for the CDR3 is TGCAGCGTTGTCTCCGGCAGGGGGAGCACAGATACGCAGTATTTT. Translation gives CSVVSGRGSTDTQYF.